Presented here are 28 T cell receptor beta chains from one specimen sequenced in a study of regulatory T cells in long-lasting Graves disease. Researchers made TCR beta libraries by using iRepertoire HTBI primers and running Arm-PCR on CDR3 regions. TCRdb itself ran the multiplex PCR reads through MiXCR, one entry per CDR3 protein. The repertoire holds 390,000 or so distinct CDR3 sequences, with about an eighth as singletons. Time point denoted: newly diagnosed GD, antithyroid drugs for less than 3 months. Generation of the TCR library employed RNA extracted from PBMCs. These same records also appear under a second study, on T cells in Graves' hyperthyroidism and ophthalmopathy.

Sequencing was performed on peripheral blood mononuclear cells (PBMCs), taken at new diagnosis, from a patient treated with antithyroid drugs. Receptor source: a woman aged 18-29 years with Graves disease.

This clonotype turned up a few times. This may stem from a read error, because a much larger clone lies one nucleotide away. V gene TRBV6-9 combines with J gene TRBJ2-1, with TRBD1 matching over 7 bases. Trimming took 3 bases from V and 2 from J; bases not matched to a gene: 1. CDR1 is MNHGY, CDR2 SVAAGI, per germline. The CDR3 covers 14 residues. CDR3 coding DNA: TGTGCCAGCAGTTACGGGACAGCCTACAATGAGCAGTTCTTC. Translation gives CASSYGTAYNEQFF.

This clonotype was recorded many times. The chain recombines TRBV10-3 with TRBJ1-1, with TRBD1 identical over 10 bases. This CDR3 region has 17 residues. V was clipped by 3 bases and J by 4 bases; unmatched bases: 11. Per the germline V gene, CDR1 is ENHRY and CDR2 is SYGVKD. CDR3 region: CAISDQGQGPFGTEAFF. CDR3 sequence (DNA): TGTGCCATCAGTGACCAGGGACAGGGGCCTTTTGGCACTGAAGCTTTCTTT.

Ten or more counts support this clonotype. V is TRBV6-2 or TRBV6-3 and J is TRBJ1-1, with D possibly TRBD1 on 5 matching bases. Germline V gene data show CDR1 as MNHEY and CDR2 as SVGEGT. Trimming shortened V by 2 bases and J by 7 bases, and 14 bases separated the two germline ends. The CDR3 runs to 14 residues. The CDR3 DNA is TGTGCCAGCAGTTACAGGGAGGGGAGGAGTGAAGCTTTCTTT. Protein sequence: CASSYREGRSEAFF.

V and J are TRBV6-1 and TRBJ2-7; 8 bases map to TRBD2. CDR1 and CDR2 (germline): MNHNS, SASEGT. The CDR3 spans 15 residues. Trimming cost V 10 bases and J 3 bases; bases outside gene matches: 14. DNA for the CDR3: TGTGCCACCTCACTAGCGGCCTTCAACCTCTACGAGCAGTACTTC. Translating gives CATSLAAFNLYEQYF.

This clonotype showed up many times. The rearrangement uses TRBV4-1 and TRBJ1-2, with 10 bases lining up with TRBD1. The length of the CDR3 is 15 residues. CDR1 MGHRA and CDR2 YSYEKL come from the germline V gene. J was trimmed by 6 bases and V by 3 bases; bases with no gene match: 7. CDR3 nucleotides: TGCGCCAGCAGCCATCCCGACAGGGGGCACGATGGCTACACCTTC. This sequence encodes CASSHPDRGHDGYTF.

The chain uses TRBV7-9 and TRBJ1-3; the D is unclear. CDR1 and CDR2 (germline): SEHNR, FQNEAQ (reference sequence). This CDR3 is built from 15 residues. Trimming shortened V by 5 bases and J by 0 bases, and 11 bases separated the two germline ends. The CDR3 sequence: CASSPAGISGNTIYF. The CDR3 DNA is TGTGCCAGCAGCCCCGCAGGCATCTCTGGAAACACCATATATTTT. Complete variable domain (other parts from reference TRBV7-9 and TRBJ1-3): DTGVSQNPRHKITKRGQNVTFRCDPISEHNRLYWYRQTLGQGPEFLTYFQNEAQLEKSRLLSDRFSAERPKGSFSTLEIQRTEQGDSAMYLCASSPAGISGNTIYFGEGSWLTVV.

This clonotype was found many times. The rearrangement links TRBV18 to TRBJ1-3, with TRBD1 as a possible D gene (5 bases). This CDR3 is 16 amino acids long. Germline V lookup: CDR1 KGHSH, CDR2 LQKENI. Trimming shortened V by 3 bases and J by 2 bases, and 14 bases separated the two germline ends. The CDR3 nucleotides read TGTGCCAGCTCACCCTGGGGCAGGGTAACTGGAAACACCATATATTTT. Amino acid sequence: CASSPWGRVTGNTIYF.

This clonotype was detected many times. The chain employs TRBV3-1 and TRBJ2-1, with 8 bases identical to TRBD2. Germline assignment: CDR1 LGHDT and CDR2 YNNKEL (reference sequence). J lost 9 bases, V lost 3 bases, and 10 bases had no gene match. This CDR3 has 15 amino acids. As DNA, the CDR3 is TGTGCCAGCAGCCACATTCCGCGGGGGGCCGGTGAGCAGTTCTTC. Translating gives CASSHIPRGAGEQFF.

This chain connects TRBV18 to TRBJ2-3; the match to TRBD2 covers 10 bases. Germline CDR1 KGHSH, CDR2 LQKENI. After removal of 6 bases from V and 6 bases from J, the junction contained 15 bases not matched to a gene. The CDR3 covers 17 residues. Here the CDR3 reads CASSPTRAAGGFDTQYF. CDR3 bases: TGTGCCAGCTCCCCTACTCGAGCAGCGGGAGGGTTTGATACGCAGTATTTT.

This clonotype was detected many times. The chain uses TRBV7-6 and TRBJ1-1; possibly TRBD1 for D (6 bases). The V end lost 5 bases, the J end lost 8 bases, and 15 bases lay between the germline ends. This CDR3 has 13 residues. Germline CDR1 and CDR2: SGHVS and FNYEAQ. The CDR3 DNA reads TGTGCCAGCAGCCAAGGACAGAAACAAGAAGCTTTCTTT. Protein sequence: CASSQGQKQEAFF.

The V call is TRBV29-1, the J call TRBJ1-2; 8 bases are shared with TRBD1. Per germline, CDR1 SQVTM and CDR2 ANQGSEA. The CDR3 is made up of 11 amino acids. The junction had 4 bases not matched to a gene; V was cut back by 6 bases and J by 7 bases. CDR3 sequence reads: CSVLTGVGYTF. DNA for the CDR3: TGCAGCGTATTGACAGGGGTTGGCTACACCTTC.

Ten or more counts support this clonotype. This chain uses TRBV11-2 with TRBJ1-1; 7 positions agree with TRBD1. Unmatched junction bases numbered 16, after V lost 0 bases and J lost 0 bases. CDR1 SGHAT and CDR2 FQNNGV come from the germline V gene. The CDR3 has 20 amino acids. CDR3 sequence: CASSLDGLTARDRMNTEAFF. The CDR3 region has the DNA TGTGCCAGCAGCTTAGATGGCCTGACAGCCCGGGACAGAATGAACACTGAAGCTTTCTTT.

This clonotype occurred many times. The rearrangement links TRBV27 to TRBJ1-2; weak D call: TRBD1 (6 bases). With 5 bases removed from V and 7 bases from J, the gap between germline ends came to 14 bases. CDR3 size: 13 residues. Looked up from germline, CDR1 is MNHEY and CDR2 is SMNVEV (reference sequence). The CDR3 DNA sequence: TGTGCCAGCAGTCGGTTGGGGGGCAGTGGCTACACCTTC. Translation gives CASSRLGGSGYTF.

This clonotype was observed many times. This chain joins TRBV12-3 or TRBV12-4 and TRBJ2-5; 13 nucleotides agree with TRBD2. CDR3 size: 18 residues. Trimming removed 5 bases from V and 5 bases from J; junction bases left unmatched: 14. This chain's CDR3 is CASSPYARGGLAGETQYF. The CDR3 DNA sequence: TGTGCCAGCAGTCCATATGCTAGGGGGGGACTAGCGGGGGAGACCCAGTACTTC.

There are many counts of this clonotype. The V and J genes are TRBV27 and TRBJ2-1; D gene uncertain. The V and J ends lost 3 bases and 1 base respectively, with 7 bases between them. Germline CDR1 reads MNHEY; CDR2 reads SMNVEV (reference sequence). This CDR3 has 14 amino acids. The CDR3 sequence: CASSLGVSYNEQFF. The CDR3 coding sequence is TGTGCCAGCAGTTTGGGTGTTTCCTACAATGAGCAGTTCTTC.

This rearrangement joins TRBV13 to TRBJ2-7; D possibly corresponds to TRBD1 (6 bases). The CDR3 extends over 15 amino acids. Germline-derived CDR1 and CDR2 are PRHDT and FYEKMQ (reference sequence). Trimming removed 2 bases from V and 3 bases from J, with 14 bases in between. DNA of the CDR3: TGTGCCAGCAGCTTACGAAGGGGGAATCACTACGAGCAGTACTTC. Its translation: CASSLRRGNHYEQYF.

This clonotype was counted at least ten times. This chain connects TRBV18 to TRBJ2-1, with 7 bases lining up with TRBD2. Per the germline V gene, CDR1 is KGHSH and CDR2 is LQKENI. V was pared by 6 bases and J by 1 base, with 6 bases of the junction left unmatched. The CDR3 is 15 residues long. The CDR3 sequence: CASSPGRGSYNEQFF. In DNA form, the CDR3 reads TGTGCCAGCTCCCCGGGGCGGGGGTCCTACAATGAGCAGTTCTTC.

This chain's CDR3 is CASSSPSGSGELFF. The CDR3 nucleotides read TGTGCCAGCAGTTCGCCTAGCGGGTCCGGGGAGCTGTTTTTT. The rearrangement joins TRBV27 to TRBJ2-2; 8 nucleotides agree with TRBD2. After removal of 4 bases from V and 6 bases from J, the junction contained 4 bases not matched to a gene. The CDR3 runs 14 residues. Germline V CDR1 and CDR2: MNHEY, SMNVEV (reference sequence).

This clonotype was counted many times. The chain joins TRBV7-2 to TRBJ2-1; TRBD2 might be the D (7 bases). Trimming took 2 bases from V and 8 from J, leaving 16 bases between them. Germline-derived CDR1 and CDR2 are SGHTA and FQGNSA. The CDR3 is 15 residues long. This chain's CDR3 is CASSLPRGQRDEQFF. The CDR3 nucleotides read TGTGCCAGCAGCTTACCGCGGGGGCAGCGGGATGAGCAGTTCTTC. The entire variable domain, with the rest obtained from reference TRBV7-2 and TRBJ2-1, is as follows: GAGVSQSPSNKVTEKGKDVELRCDPISGHTALYWYRQSLGQGLEFLIYFQGNSAPDKSGLPSDRFSAERTGGSVSTLTIQRTQQEDSAVYLCASSLPRGQRDEQFFGPGTRLTVL.

This clonotype was seen only a few times. V is TRBV6-1 and J is TRBJ2-3, with D possibly being TRBD2 (6 bases). The CDR3 is made up of 14 amino acids. Germline V gives CDR1 MNHNS, CDR2 SASEGT. Trimming cost V 3 bases and J 3 bases, with 10 bases left between them. DNA of the CDR3: TGTGCCAGCAGTGATCGGGAGTGGACAGATACGCAGTATTTT. This encodes CASSDREWTDTQYF.

The sample holds a few counts of this clonotype. A much more abundant neighbour one base away suggests this may be a read error. In DNA, the CDR3 is TGTGCCAGCAGTTACTCGGAATGGGCTTGGGCTCTCTTT. Its translation: CASSYSEWAWALF. This chain uses TRBV6-6 with TRBJ1-1; no firm D call. Germline CDR1 reads MNHNY; CDR2 reads SVGAGI (reference sequence). The CDR3 is 13 residues long.

In its sample, this clonotype was seen many times. V usage is TRBV27 and J usage is TRBJ2-3, with TRBD2 identical over 7 bases. The CDR3 loop spans 14 amino acids. V lost 6 bases and J lost 5; bases outside the gene matches: 8. Germline V gene lookup returns CDR1 MNHEY and CDR2 SMNVEV (reference sequence). This chain's CDR3 is CASRGGGSGDTQYF. The CDR3 coding sequence is TGTGCCAGCAGGGGGGGGGGATCAGGAGATACGCAGTATTTT.

The chain recombines TRBV5-1 with TRBJ2-2, with D uncertain. The CDR3 is 15 amino acids. CDR1 is SGHRS, CDR2 YFSETQ, per germline. V was cut by 1 base and J by 1 base, with 8 bases left in between. The CDR3 coding sequence is TGCGCCAGCAGCTTGTGGGCAGAGAACACCGGGGAGCTGTTTTTT. The encoded protein is CASSLWAENTGELFF.

The chain links TRBV20-1 to TRBJ2-7; D remains ambiguous. CDR1 DFQATT and CDR2 SNEGSKA come from the germline V gene (reference sequence). This CDR3 has 13 amino acids. V gave up 3 bases and J gave up 3 bases, with 12 bases separating them. Written as DNA, the CDR3 is TGCAGTGCTAGTCCCGGCCACCTCTACGAGCAGTACTTC. It codes for CSASPGHLYEQYF.

The rearrangement joins TRBV11-1 to TRBJ1-1; D not certain. The V and J ends lost 2 bases and 0 bases respectively, with 10 bases between them. Germline assignment: CDR1 SGHAT and CDR2 FQDESV (reference sequence). The CDR3 sequence is 15 residues long. The CDR3 sequence: CASSLLARLNTEAFF. As DNA, the CDR3 is TGTGCCAGCAGCTTATTGGCACGCTTGAACACTGAAGCTTTCTTT.

This clonotype was picked up many times. The V and J genes are TRBV29-1 and TRBJ1-2; tentative D call: TRBD1 (5 bases). V was shortened by 7 bases and J by 6 bases, with 12 bases between the two germline ends. Germline V gene lookup returns CDR1 SQVTM and CDR2 ANQGSEA. The CDR3 runs 11 residues. The CDR3 coding sequence is TGCAGCGCGACCAGGGAGAATGGCTACACCTTC. Amino acid sequence: CSATRENGYTF.

This clonotype was seen at least ten times. The V and J genes are TRBV6-1 and TRBJ1-6; tentative D call: TRBD1 (6 bases). V dropped 5 bases and J dropped 13 bases, with 27 bases sitting between them. This CDR3 has 17 amino acids. CDR1 is MNHNS, CDR2 SASEGT, per germline. The CDR3 loop is CASSRSGGLTYDIPLHF. CDR3 coding DNA: TGTGCCAGCAGTAGGAGTGGGGGCCTCACCTATGATATCCCCCTCCACTTT.

A word on this clonotype: Mismatch with germline at one junction end may stem from a read error. The V gene is TRBV4-1, the J gene TRBJ2-7, with 8 bases identical to TRBD2. The CDR3 extends over 15 amino acids. The V gene's germline CDR1 is MGHRA and CDR2 YSYEKL. Here the CDR3 reads CASSQDFWTSYERYF. The CDR3 nucleotides read TGCGCCAGCAGCCAAGATTTTTGGACTAGCTACGAGCGGTACTTC.